Following are 10 T cell receptor beta chains from one sample sequenced in a study of vaccination effects on CD4 cells after COVID-19. What these receptors recognize is not known. ViraFEST used viral peptide pools to expand antigen-specific CD4+ T cells before sequencing. Culture proceeded for about ten days, and CD4+ T cells were then isolated. Prior SARS-CoV-2 infection was absent in the vaccine recipients, as shown by negative nucleocapsid antibodies. The method was immunoSEQ multiplex PCR; TCRdb's version includes in-frame clones alone and lacks a portion of them. In the table there are about 54,000 clones, roughly 70% of which are singletons. The material was CD4+ T cells from PBMCs cultured with SARS-CoV-2 spike peptides, obtained before COVID-19 vaccination. The receptors were sampled from a human donor who received a COVID-19 vaccine.

This clone was detected once. The CDR3 bases are TGTGCCAGCAGTTACCGTCCCTCCGAGCAGTACTTC. Its protein is CASSYRPSEQYF. The J gene is TRBJ2-7, the V gene TRBV6-6; D is ambiguous. V was shortened by 2 bases and J by 6 bases, with 8 bases between the two germline ends. Per germline, CDR1 MNHNY and CDR2 SVGAGI (reference sequence). This CDR3 comprises 12 residues.

CDR3 protein: CASSLGPGQGASEQFF. Written as DNA, the CDR3 is TGCGCCAGCAGCTTGGGCCCTGGACAGGGGGCAAGTGAGCAGTTCTTC. V gene TRBV5-1 combines with J gene TRBJ2-1; 11 nucleotides agree with TRBD1. The CDR3 has 16 residues. The germline V gene has CDR1 SGHRS and CDR2 YFSETQ. The V gene end was trimmed by 0 bases and the J gene end by 9 bases; junction bases not matched to a gene: 8. Using reference TRBV5-1 and TRBJ2-1 for the parts outside the CDR3, the full variable domain is KAGVTQTPRYLIKTRGQQVTLSCSPISGHRSVSWYQQTPGQGLQFLFEYFSETQRNKGNFPGRFSGRQFSNSRSEMNVSTLELGDSALYLCASSLGPGQGASEQFFGPGTRLTVL.

J is TRBJ1-6 and V is TRBV11-2, with D possibly being TRBD1 (5 bases). V lost 5 bases, J lost 5 bases, and 16 bases lay in between. The CDR3 contains 16 residues. The germline gives CDR1 SGHAT, CDR2 FQNNGV. The CDR3 region has the DNA TGTGCCAGCAGCCCCTCGGGGAGGGGTGATAATTCACCCCTCCACTTT. Encoded protein: CASSPSGRGDNSPLHF.

The chain couples TRBV19 to TRBJ2-2; D ambiguous. Germline lookup yields CDR1 LNHDA and CDR2 SQIVND (reference sequence). Trimming left V 11 bases short and J 0 bases short, with 16 bases between. This CDR3 region has 15 residues. This CDR3 reads CASAAGPTNTGELFF. The DNA for the CDR3 is TGTGCCTCGGCGGCAGGACCAACGAACACCGGGGAGCTGTTTTTT. The full variable domain, in which reference TRBV19 and TRBJ2-2 provide the parts outside the CDR3, is DGGITQSPKYLFRKEGQNVTLSCEQNLNHDAMYWYRQDPGQGLRLIYYSQIVNDFQKGDIAEGYSVSREKKESFPLTVTSAQKNPTAFYLCASAAGPTNTGELFFGEGSRLTVL.

The chain employs TRBV6-6 and TRBJ2-7; 9 bases are shared with TRBD2. J gave up 3 bases and V 6 bases, and 6 bases lay outside the gene matches. The CDR3 contains 14 residues. CDR1 and CDR2 from the germline V gene are MNHNY and SVGAGI (reference sequence). In DNA form, the CDR3 reads TGTGCCAGCAGCGGCTCTAGCGGGATCTACGAGCAGTACTTC. Translation: CASSGSSGIYEQYF.

This sequence joins TRBV3-1 (or the pseudogene TRBV3-2) and TRBJ1-6, with D hard to call. This CDR3 has 13 amino acids. Trimming shortened V by 4 bases and J by 3 bases, and 4 bases separated the two germline ends. Germline values: CDR1 LGHDT, CDR2 YNNKEL (reference sequence). As DNA, the CDR3 is TGTGCCAGCAGCCGAGACTATAATTCACCCCTCCACTTT. Translating gives CASSRDYNSPLHF.

The chain has TRBV5-1 and TRBJ2-3; D not resolved. Germline loops: CDR1 SGHRS, CDR2 YFSETQ. The germline V and J ends were trimmed by 5 bases and 2 bases, with 12 bases remaining between them. This CDR3 is 14 amino acids long. The CDR3 here is CASRLRWNTDTQYF. CDR3 bases: TGCGCCAGCAGGTTGCGGTGGAACACAGATACGCAGTATTTT.

This clone occurred a few times. J is TRBJ1-1 and V is TRBV7-2; a possible D gene is TRBD1 (5 bases). The CDR3 extends over 12 amino acids. In germline, CDR1 is SGHTA, CDR2 FQGNSA. Trimming shortened V by 1 base and J by 10 bases, and 10 bases separated the two germline ends. The CDR3 is CASSLGGGVAFF. The CDR3 DNA follows: TGTGCCAGCAGCTTAGGTGGAGGGGTAGCTTTCTTT.

V gene TRBV27 combines with J gene TRBJ2-7; D uncertain. Germline V gene sequence: CDR1 MNHEY, CDR2 SMNVEV (reference sequence). The CDR3 has 15 residues. Trimming stripped 3 bases from V and 0 bases from J, with 12 bases between. The CDR3 DNA is TGTGCCAGCAGTTTGGCTGCACCGGACTCCTACGAGCAGTACTTC. This sequence encodes CASSLAAPDSYEQYF.

This clone was counted between two and nine times. The V and J genes are TRBV11-3 and TRBJ1-1; unclear D gene. The CDR3 loop spans 13 amino acids. CDR1 and CDR2 from the germline V gene are SGHNT and YENEEA. V lost 3 bases and J lost 2, with 7 bases in between. The DNA of the CDR3 is TGTGCCAGCAGCTTCGGAGCAAACACTGAAGCTTTCTTT. It encodes CASSFGANTEAFF.